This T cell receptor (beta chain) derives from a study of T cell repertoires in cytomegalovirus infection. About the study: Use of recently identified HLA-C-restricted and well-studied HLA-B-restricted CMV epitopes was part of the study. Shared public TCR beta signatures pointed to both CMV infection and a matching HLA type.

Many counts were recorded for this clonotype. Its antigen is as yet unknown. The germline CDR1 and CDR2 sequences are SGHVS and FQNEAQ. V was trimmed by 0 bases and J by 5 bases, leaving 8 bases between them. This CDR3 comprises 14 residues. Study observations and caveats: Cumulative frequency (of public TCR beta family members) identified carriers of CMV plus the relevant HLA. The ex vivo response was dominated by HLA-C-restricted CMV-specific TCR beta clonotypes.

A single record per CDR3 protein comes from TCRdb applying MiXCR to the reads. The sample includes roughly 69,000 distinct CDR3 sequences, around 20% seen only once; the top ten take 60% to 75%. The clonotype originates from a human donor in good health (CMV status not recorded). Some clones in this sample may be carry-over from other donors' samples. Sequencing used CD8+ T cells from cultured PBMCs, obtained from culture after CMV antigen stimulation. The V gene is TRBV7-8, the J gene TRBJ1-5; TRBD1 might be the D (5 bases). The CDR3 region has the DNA TGTGCCAGCAGCTTAGCGGGGGGTTATCAGCCCCAGCATTTT. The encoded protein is CASSLAGGYQPQHF.